This T cell receptor beta chain was sequenced during a study of CD8+ T cells in alopecia areata. Whole-study context: Treatment of the treated patients consisted of oral tofacitinib, 5 to 10 mg twice daily. Scoring treated patients' severity relied on the percentage of scalp area affected.

Broader study findings: The presence of one nonresponder keeps the tie between baseline CD8+ expansion and response uncertain. Possibly because of HLA-related factors, TCR sharing was less clear across patients than in mice.

With respect to this clone: Its antigen is still unknown.

Extraction of RNA preceded its reverse transcription into cDNA, which served as the sequencing template. TCRdb's copy holds only in-frame clones and misses some; the assay was immunoSEQ multiplex PCR. The data contain 95,000 to 110,000 clones, 85% to 90% of them singletons. This CDR3 contains 15 residues. Germline V gives CDR1 SQVTM, CDR2 ANQGSEA. V was pared by 3 bases and J by 4 bases, with 11 bases of the junction left unmatched. The treatment here: oral pan-JAK inhibitor, 5-10 mg twice daily. This rearrangement joins TRBV29-1 to TRBJ1-2, with TRBD1 matching 7 bases. This TCR was recovered from a human donor with alopecia areata. The sample consisted of CD8+ T cells sorted from blood, taken at week 34, from a patient treated with tofacitinib. The CDR3 DNA reads as TGCAGCGTTGAGAGTGGACAGGCTGGCGGCTATGGCTACACCTTC. The encoded protein is CSVESGQAGGYGYTF.